This TCR beta chain emerged from a study of blood T cell repertoires in COVID-19. This CDR3 region has 16 residues. Trimming removed 2 bases from V and 4 bases from J; junction bases left unmatched: 7. Per the germline V gene, CDR1 is MDHEN and CDR2 is SYDVKM. Repertoires were generated with immunoSEQ multiplex PCR, while TCRdb's copy carries only in-frame clones and drops some. The sample yields some 170,000 clones, around 83% seen once. Sequencing was done on a sample of PBMCs or T cells enriched from blood (not recorded which). The source is a man aged 50-60 years who had recovered from COVID-19. The rearrangement uses TRBV28 and TRBJ2-7, with TRBD2 matching over 11 bases. CDR3 loop: CASSLGTSGGMYEQYF. The CDR3 coding sequence is TGTGCCAGCAGTTTAGGTACTAGCGGGGGTATGTACGAGCAGTACTTC.